These 20 T cell receptor beta chains were sequenced from one sample in a study of low-dose radiotherapy and immunotherapy resistance in tumors. First-strand cDNA relied on TRAV- and TRBV-specific primers spanning alpha and beta chains. With a constant-region primer and a V-primer adapter, TCRs were subjected to 15 to 25 PCR cycles of amplification. TCRdb re-analysed the reads in MiXCR, keeping a single row per CDR3 protein. This sample has some 13,000 distinct CDR3 sequences, with approximately 68% found just once. Every receptor here comes from a human donor with advanced metastatic prostate, ovarian, gallbladder or colorectal cancer (not recorded which). This table probably holds off-target reads from a library built for another chain.

The rearrangement links TRBV12-3 or TRBV12-4 to TRBJ2-7; 7 bases fit TRBD1. V lost 6 bases, J lost 8 bases, and 10 bases stayed unmatched. This CDR3 region has 13 residues. In DNA, the CDR3 is TGTGCCAGCAGCCCAATTGAGGGGGCCAAGCAGTACTTC. It is translated as CASSPIEGAKQYF.

The V and J genes are TRBV12-3 or TRBV12-4 and TRBJ2-3; D tentatively reads TRBD1 or TRBD2 (5 bases each). The CDR3 length is 15 residues. The V gene lost 3 bases and the J gene lost 2 bases, with 12 bases spanning the gap. The chain's CDR3 is CASSFLGTVTDTQYF. The CDR3 DNA reads as TGTGCCAGCAGTTTTTTGGGGACCGTCACAGATACGCAGTATTTT.

The chain joins TRBV2 to TRBJ1-1, with D tentatively TRBD1 (5 bases). The germline V gene encodes CDR1 SNHLY and CDR2 FYNNEI. The CDR3 spans 13 residues. Trimming cost V 5 bases and J 1 base, with 8 bases left between them. CDR3 residues: CASSLGENTEAFF. The CDR3 DNA sequence: TGTGCCAGCAGTTTAGGGGAGAACACTGAAGCTTTCTTT.

V is TRBV27 and J is TRBJ1-2, with D unresolved. Per the germline V gene, CDR1 is MNHEY and CDR2 is SMNVEV (reference sequence). There are 14 residues in the CDR3. Trimming cost V 0 bases and J 2 bases, with 7 bases left between them. CDR3 region: CASSLSRRNYGYTF. The CDR3 bases are TGTGCCAGCAGTTTATCTCGAAGGAACTATGGCTACACCTTC.

The chain combines TRBV20-1 with TRBJ2-6; D may be TRBD2 (5 bases). Trimming took off 0 bases at V and 5 bases at J, with 17 bases between the two ends. The CDR3 has 17 residues. Germline CDR1 DFQATT, CDR2 SNEGSKA (reference sequence). CDR3 sequence (DNA): TGCAGTGCTAGAGATAGGGCTTGGGGAGTGAGGGCCAACGTCCTGACTTTC. This gives the protein CSARDRAWGVRANVLTF.

The chain joins TRBV5-1 to TRBJ2-7; TRBD2 might be the D (5 bases). CDR3 size: 13 residues. V was cut by 1 base and J by 7 bases, with 12 bases left in between. CDR1 is SGHRS and CDR2 is YFSETQ in the germline V gene. Here the CDR3 DNA reads TGCGCCAGCAGCTTGCCGGCGGGCGGAGAGCAGTACTTC. Residues: CASSLPAGGEQYF.

The genes are TRBV2 and TRBJ2-7; tentatively, D is TRBD2 (6 bases). Germline-derived CDR1 and CDR2 are SNHLY and FYNNEI. There are 13 residues in the CDR3. Trimming removed 5 bases from V and 6 bases from J, with 14 bases in between. As DNA, the CDR3 is TGTGCCAGCAGTCCGGAGGGCTCCGGCGAGCAGTACTTC. This encodes CASSPEGSGEQYF.

The chain links TRBV9 to TRBJ1-1; D possibly corresponds to TRBD1 (5 bases). The germline CDR1 and CDR2 sequences are SGDLS and YYNGEE. This CDR3 spans 14 amino acids. V shed 2 bases and J shed 0 bases, with 8 bases lying between them. CDR3 amino acids: CASSVTDLNTEAFF. In nucleotides, the CDR3 is TGTGCCAGCAGCGTGACAGACCTGAACACTGAAGCTTTCTTT.

The count of this clonotype is one. The rearrangement joins TRBV29-1 to TRBJ2-5, with 7 bases fitting TRBD1. The trim removed 2 bases at V and 4 bases at J, leaving 10 bases unmatched. Germline V gives CDR1 SQVTM, CDR2 ANQGSEA. This CDR3 region has 15 residues. This CDR3 reads CSVEPLTTGPETQYF. The CDR3 DNA sequence: TGCAGCGTTGAACCCTTAACGACAGGGCCAGAGACCCAGTACTTC.

V is TRBV6-8 and J is TRBJ2-7, with D maybe TRBD2 (6 bases). V lost 0 bases to trimming and J lost 0 bases, with 12 bases between them. The CDR3 sequence is 16 residues long. Per germline, CDR1 MNHGY and CDR2 SAAAGT. Here the CDR3 reads CASSYSKGTVSYEQYF. In DNA, the CDR3 is TGTGCCAGCAGTTACTCGAAAGGGACTGTCTCCTACGAGCAGTACTTC.

This clonotype was seen a handful of times. This chain connects TRBV2 to TRBJ2-7, with D perhaps matching TRBD1 (5 bases). Germline CDR1 is SNHLY and CDR2 is FYNNEI. CDR3 length: 12 amino acids. V lost 6 bases and J 3 bases, leaving 9 bases between the germline ends. The CDR3 is CASRHRNYEQYF. As DNA, the CDR3 is TGTGCCAGCAGGCACAGGAACTACGAGCAGTACTTC.

The V and J genes are TRBV7-2 and TRBJ1-1; unclear D gene. Germline loops: CDR1 SGHTA, CDR2 FQGNSA. Trimming removed 5 bases at V and 3 bases at J, with 13 bases between. This CDR3 contains 14 residues. The CDR3 spells CASSPLSGYTEAFF. For the CDR3, the DNA is TGTGCCAGCAGCCCACTCTCGGGTTACACTGAAGCTTTCTTT.

This chain links TRBV3-1 with TRBJ1-1; 10 positions agree with TRBD1. V shed 4 bases, J shed 7 bases, and the junction held 6 bases outside the gene matches. The CDR3 loop spans 14 amino acids. The V gene's germline CDR1 is LGHDT and CDR2 YNNKEL (reference sequence). CDR3 protein: CASSLRDRGVEAFF. In DNA, the CDR3 is TGTGCCAGCAGCCTGCGGGACAGGGGAGTTGAAGCTTTCTTT.

The chain uses TRBV3-1 and TRBJ2-3; D uncertain. The CDR3 is 16 amino acids. V lost 3 bases, J lost 1 base, and 14 bases lay in between. Germline-derived CDR1 and CDR2 are LGHDT and YNNKEL (reference sequence). The chain's CDR3 is CASSHIVPRGTDTQYF. CDR3 nucleotide sequence: TGTGCCAGCAGCCATATCGTTCCTAGGGGCACAGATACGCAGTATTTT.

The J gene is TRBJ2-5, the V gene TRBV28; 11 positions agree with TRBD2. CDR3 length: 15 residues. V lost 1 base to trimming and J lost 5 bases; unmatched junction nucleotides: 3. In germline, CDR1 is MDHEN, CDR2 SYDVKM. The CDR3 spells CASSLSSSGGETQYF. CDR3 DNA: TGTGCCAGCAGTTTATCGTCTAGCGGGGGGGAGACCCAGTACTTC.

The rearrangement links TRBV12-3 or TRBV12-4 to TRBJ1-2; D is perhaps TRBD1 (5 bases). The V end was cut by 3 bases, the J end by 2 bases, with 13 bases between. This CDR3 region has 15 residues. The CDR3 sequence: CASSFLPGVNYGYTF. Written as DNA, the CDR3 is TGTGCCAGCAGTTTCTTACCGGGGGTAAACTATGGCTACACCTTC.

This clonotype has just one count. This chain connects TRBV23-1 to TRBJ1-6; D gene unclear. TRBV23-1 is an open reading frame whose function is uncertain. This CDR3 has 16 amino acids. Trimming shortened V by 3 bases and J by 0 bases, and 9 bases separated the two germline ends. The CDR3 DNA reads as TGCGCCAGCAGTCATCCGCGGGCCTCCTATAATTCACCCCTCCACTTT. It encodes CASSHPRASYNSPLHF.

On this clonotype: Relative to the germline gene, one junction end is altered; a read error may explain this. The CDR3 loop reads CTSNPGPYEQYF. The DNA of the CDR3 is TGTACCAGCAACCCTGGCCCCTACGAGCAGTACTTC. The V call is TRBV2, the J call TRBJ2-7; no clear D. CDR3 length: 12 residues. Germline lookup yields CDR1 SNHLY and CDR2 FYNNEI.

Written as DNA, the CDR3 is TGTGCCAGCAGCTCCCAGCGGGGGGCCACCTACGAGCAGTACTTC. Its protein product is CASSSQRGATYEQYF. The gene calls are TRBV7-2 and TRBJ2-7; 9 bases match TRBD2. The CDR3 consists of 15 residues. V shed 4 bases, J shed 2 bases, and the junction held 6 bases outside the gene matches. CDR1 SGHTA and CDR2 FQGNSA come from the germline V gene.

The rearrangement joins TRBV29-1 to TRBJ2-3; D is unclear. The CDR3 sequence is 16 residues long. Germline assignment: CDR1 SQVTM and CDR2 ANQGSEA. The V end was cut by 3 bases, the J end by 0 bases, with 16 bases between. The CDR3 bases are TGCAGCGTTGATGGGGTGATGGGAACTAGCACAGATACGCAGTATTTT. Translated: CSVDGVMGTSTDTQYF.